This T cell receptor (beta chain) was profiled in a study of glioma-infiltrating T cells. Regarding the study as a whole: CDR3 overlap between tissue and blood was very small.

This CDR3 has 16 residues. V was cut by 5 bases and J by 2 bases, with 15 bases left in between. Amplification of TCR alpha and beta CDR3 regions from RNA used iRepertoire nested multiplex PCR. TCRdb redid the calling of the multiplex PCR reads with MiXCR, one entry per CDR3 protein. The profile shows about 44,000 distinct CDR3 sequences, around 22% of them singletons. This clonotype has a count of ten or more. Its antigen is undetermined. Sequenced: glioma tissue, nonneoplastic brain tissue, or PBMCs (not recorded which). The TCR sequence derives from a human donor with low-grade glioma or glioblastoma, undergoing nonglioma brain surgery, or in good health (not recorded which). V gene TRBV12-3 or TRBV12-4 combines with J gene TRBJ2-2; tentatively, D is TRBD1 (5 bases). The CDR3 sequence is CASSAFREFNTGELFF. The CDR3 DNA reads as TGTGCCAGCAGTGCATTCAGGGAATTTAACACCGGGGAGCTGTTTTTT.